This T cell receptor (beta chain) was observed in a study of blood T cell repertoires in COVID-19 (dated by TCRdb to the early 2020s). Looking at the study overall: The collaborator samples originated in the United States, Italy and Spain and spanned the acute and convalescent phases of COVID-19. A de-identified subject ID, COVID-19 status, age in years and sex were almost always included in the sample metadata. Deeply sampled blood TCRbeta repertoires from subjects exposed to, actively infected with, or recovered from COVID-19 were included in the dataset. The repertoires were released in a freely available public database intended as a resource for research on the immune response to SARS-CoV-2. The prospective study material was composed of cDNA or gDNA derived from T cells, B-cell-depleted T cells, or PBMCs. The samples were drawn from the first 160 participants of the ongoing ImmuneRACE study and from about 1,200 subjects provided by 6 global collaborators. Where available, HLA class I and class II types were obtained from metadata supplied by the sample provider rather than from assay-based typing.

A remark on this clone: There is no known antigen for this receptor. Qualities for individual bases were not recorded, and no much larger clone is one base off.

The CDR3 holds 14 amino acids from the cysteine to the phenylalanine. The sequence is cut down to CDR3 DNA, 42 bases in frame from base 1. V lost 2 bases and J lost 5 bases; the stretch between them is 10 bases long. Per the germline V gene, MDHEN is the CDR1 and SYDVKM is the CDR2. Collaborating institutions collected whole blood in K2EDTA tubes following their own protocols. Collaborator samples were shipped for TCRbeta analysis as frozen whole blood, isolated PBMCs, or DNA extracted from either sample type. The immunoSEQ Assay, a bias-controlled multiplex PCR, was used to amplify TCRbeta CDR3 regions from genomic DNA. Processing in the source paper ran as follows. Nucleated cell counts per sample were estimated from amplification of reference gene primers within the assay. To quantify the absolute abundance of each unique TCRbeta CDR3 rearrangement, sequence reads were collapsed and filtered. For each sample, productive Simpson clonality was calculated by taking the square root of Simpson's diversity index across productive rearrangements. TCRdb limited this immuneACCESS table to in-frame rearrangements with V and J called. A share of clones is missing; checked studies link under half to unresolved V genes, and the rest is unexplained. D and trimming were read from the DNA, whereas the V and J calls and clone size are those reported in that table. The sample includes 190,000 or so clones, with about nine tenths observed a single time. The ten largest make up 3.5% to 4.5% of the sample.

Study-level results and caveats: Clinical and demographic metadata were provided uncurated, with the amount varying by source and participant.

This TCR was sampled from a woman in her twenties or thirties with acute or convalescent COVID-19. The rearranged segments are TRBV28 and TRBJ2-1; perhaps TRBD2 is the D gene, with 5 bases matching. Sequenced sample: peripheral blood. The base sequence is TGTGCCAGCAGTTTAAGGGAGCAGGACAATGAGCAGTTCTTC. This yields the protein CASSLREQDNEQFF.